These 18 T cell receptor beta chains originate from one sample sequenced in a study of cytomegalovirus exposure and HLA in healthy donors (dated by TCRdb to the late 2010s). The library was built by means of the immunoSEQ multiplex PCR assay. The multiplex PCR relied on a mix of 60 forward primers for TCR Vbeta segments and 13 reverse primers for TCR Jbeta segments. This immuneACCESS table, as held by TCRdb, lists in-frame sequences with V and J called but not all clones. Of the missing ones, under half trace to an unresolved V gene in checked studies; the others have no known cause. This sample comprises 55,000 to 65,000 clones, 70% to 90% of them detected only once. In total, the top ten clones hold over 5% of the sample. The sample was PBMCs. The receptor set was obtained from a male donor in good health and CMV-seronegative.

The V and J genes are TRBV10-3 and TRBJ1-5; no clear D gene. V shed 6 bases and J shed 9 bases, with 15 bases lying between them. This CDR3 is built from 13 residues. In germline, CDR1 is ENHRY, CDR2 SYGVKD. Here the CDR3 DNA reads TGTGCCATCAGCCTTGACCCGGGAGGGCCCCAGCATTTT. It translates to CAISLDPGGPQHF.

The chain is built from TRBV18 and TRBJ1-3; the D is unclear. This CDR3 is 13 amino acids long. Trimming took off 2 bases at V and 7 bases at J, with 9 bases between the two ends. CDR1 is KGHSH and CDR2 is LQKENI in the germline V gene. The chain's CDR3 is CASSPEEENTIYF. For the CDR3, the DNA is TGTGCCAGCTCACCAGAAGAGGAGAACACCATATATTTT.

The V gene is TRBV11-2, the J gene TRBJ1-3, with 7 bases identical to TRBD1. The CDR3 runs 14 residues. Germline assignment: CDR1 SGHAT and CDR2 FQNNGV. The junction had 5 bases not matched to a gene; V was cut back by 5 bases and J by 4 bases. CDR3 bases: TGTGCCAGCAGCCCCGGACAGGTCGGAAACACCATATATTTT. Protein: CASSPGQVGNTIYF.

The count of this clone is one. The rearrangement uses TRBV4-3 and TRBJ2-7; 7 bases line up with TRBD2. From germline, CDR1 is LGHNA and CDR2 YSLEER. V shed 0 bases, J shed 3 bases, and the junction held 8 bases outside the gene matches. The CDR3 is 16 amino acids. The CDR3 nucleotides are TGCGCCAGCAGCCAAGAGGCGGGAGCCCCCTTCTACGAGCAGTACTTC. Translated: CASSQEAGAPFYEQYF.

This chain connects TRBV18 to TRBJ2-3; D might be TRBD2 (5 bases). Germline CDR1 and CDR2: KGHSH and LQKENI. The CDR3 spans 15 residues. Trimming cost V 2 bases and J 4 bases, with 13 bases left between them. The CDR3 coding sequence is TGTGCCAGCTCACCAGAGTCGGGGTGGGCAGATACGCAGTATTTT. Encoded protein: CASSPESGWADTQYF.

The V gene is TRBV25-1, the J gene TRBJ2-7; maybe TRBD2 (5 bases). V lost 8 bases and J lost 6, with 17 bases in between. This CDR3 contains 13 residues. Per the germline V gene, CDR1 is MGHDK and CDR2 is SYGVNS. The CDR3 DNA reads as TGTGCCAGCGGATTCCCGGGTGGAGGCGAGCAGTACTTC. It codes for CASGFPGGGEQYF.

The chain is built from TRBV27 and TRBJ1-2, with D possibly matching TRBD1 (5 bases). CDR1 MNHEY and CDR2 SMNVEV come from the germline V gene (reference sequence). The CDR3 has 16 residues. V lost 1 base and J 8 bases, leaving 20 bases between the germline ends. The CDR3 region is CASSLLSQGRLRGYTF. The CDR3 nucleotides read TGTGCCAGCAGTTTATTAAGCCAGGGTCGTTTGCGGGGCTACACCTTC.

The rearrangement links TRBV2 to TRBJ2-1; 10 bases align to TRBD2. The CDR3 has 13 residues. Trimming at V came to 7 bases and at J to 8 bases, leaving 5 bases not matched to a gene. The germline V gene encodes CDR1 SNHLY and CDR2 FYNNEI. CDR3 nucleotides: TGTGCCAGCACTAGCGGGGGCCGGGATGAGCAGTTCTTC. It specifies CASTSGGRDEQFF.

The rearrangement uses TRBV2 and TRBJ2-2; D gene ambiguous. Germline values: CDR1 SNHLY, CDR2 FYNNEI. V dropped 2 bases and J dropped 6 bases, with 13 bases sitting between them. This CDR3 has 15 amino acids. This chain's CDR3 is CASSESTIYSGELFF. The CDR3 coding sequence is TGTGCCAGCAGTGAAAGTACTATATATTCCGGGGAGCTGTTTTTT. The whole variable domain, filled in from reference TRBV2 and TRBJ2-2, reads EPEVTQTPSHQVTQMGQEVILRCVPISNHLYFYWYRQILGQKVEFLVSFYNNEISEKSEIFDDQFSVERPDGSNFTLKIRSTKLEDSAMYFCASSESTIYSGELFFGEGSRLTVL.

The chain links TRBV7-2 to TRBJ1-3; D possibly corresponds to TRBD1 (5 bases). V dropped 2 bases and J dropped 8 bases, with 13 bases sitting between them. This CDR3 contains 14 residues. Germline V gene sequence: CDR1 SGHTA, CDR2 FQGNSA. The CDR3 sequence is CASSLKSGRDTIYF. CDR3 nucleotides: TGTGCCAGCAGCTTAAAGTCAGGGAGGGACACCATATATTTT.

The CDR3 coding sequence is TGCGCCAGCAGCTCCGGACCCGGGACATCTTATGGCTACACCTTC. Translated: CASSSGPGTSYGYTF. The V call is TRBV5-1, the J call TRBJ1-2; weak D call: TRBD1 (6 bases). The CDR3 is 15 residues long. Germline V gene sequence: CDR1 SGHRS, CDR2 YFSETQ. Trimming removed 3 bases at V and 5 bases at J, with 17 bases between.

This sequence joins TRBV5-1 and TRBJ2-3; D unclear. V was clipped by 1 base and J by 4 bases, with 10 bases between them. CDR3 size: 14 residues. Germline CDR1 SGHRS, CDR2 YFSETQ. The CDR3 DNA reads as TGCGCCAGCAGCTTGTCCAGGTCTGCAGATACGCAGTATTTT. This sequence encodes CASSLSRSADTQYF.

The J gene is TRBJ2-5, the V gene TRBV7-3; 9 bases fit TRBD2. CDR3 length: 15 amino acids. CDR1 SGHTA and CDR2 FQGTGA come from the germline V gene. Trimming removed 5 bases from V and 5 bases from J; junction bases left unmatched: 9. The CDR3 nucleotides read TGTGCCAGCAGCCCAGCTAGCGGGGTTTTCGAGACCCAGTACTTC. Translated: CASSPASGVFETQYF.

V gene TRBV4-3 combines with J gene TRBJ1-1; the D gene is possibly TRBD1 (6 bases). Germline CDR1 and CDR2: LGHNA and YSLEER. Trimming pared 0 bases from V and 3 bases from J, leaving 17 bases between. This CDR3 comprises 17 residues. CDR3 DNA sequence: TGCGCCAGCAGCCAAGAGTTTTACAGGGCCAGGGACACTGAAGCTTTCTTT. Translation gives CASSQEFYRARDTEAFF.

The genes are TRBV7-6 and TRBJ2-3; D is unclear. V dropped 4 bases and J dropped 1 base, with 9 bases sitting between them. This CDR3 is 14 amino acids long. Germline V gene data show CDR1 as SGHVS and CDR2 as FNYEAQ. DNA of the CDR3: TGTGCCAGCAGCTACGAGCGCCGCACAGATACGCAGTATTTT. Translated, it gives CASSYERRTDTQYF.

The CDR3 DNA reads as TGTGCCAGCAGCCGGGACGAGGCCAGGGGCGGCGATGGCTACACCTTC. Protein sequence: CASSRDEARGGDGYTF. The chain combines TRBV11-2 with TRBJ1-2, with D perhaps matching TRBD1 (6 bases). Germline assignment: CDR1 SGHAT and CDR2 FQNNGV. This CDR3 spans 16 amino acids. Between the trimmed V and J ends, which lost 5 bases and 6 bases, there was a span of 22 bases.

This clone came up a few times. The chain recombines TRBV11-3 with TRBJ2-1, with 8 nucleotides matching TRBD2. The CDR3 is 16 residues long. The junction had 11 bases not matched to a gene; V was cut back by 3 bases and J by 7 bases. CDR1 and CDR2 (germline): SGHNT, YENEEA. CDR3 bases: TGTGCCAGCAGCTTCACGGGGGGGCCCTCAGTTAATGAGCAGTTCTTC. Its protein product is CASSFTGGPSVNEQFF. Complete variable domain (other parts from reference TRBV11-3 and TRBJ2-1): EAGVVQSPRYKIIEKKQPVAFWCNPISGHNTLYWYLQNLGQGPELLIRYENEEAVDDSQLPKDRFSAERLKGVDSTLKIQPAELGDSAVYLCASSFTGGPSVNEQFFGPGTRLTVL.

This rearrangement joins TRBV5-1 to TRBJ2-7; 8 positions match TRBD2. CDR1 is SGHRS and CDR2 is YFSETQ in the germline V gene. This CDR3 contains 15 residues. V lost 0 bases, J lost 0 bases, and 2 bases stayed unmatched. The CDR3 sequence: CASSLAGGLSYEQYF. The CDR3, as DNA: TGCGCCAGCAGCTTGGCGGGGGGGCTCTCCTACGAGCAGTACTTC.